What follows is one T cell receptor (beta chain) and its context. These data belong to a study of blood T cell repertoires in COVID-19. Study-wide background: Acute-phase and convalescent COVID-19 samples originated in the United States, Italy and Spain.

Original methodology: Reference gene primer amplification in the assay estimated nucleated cell counts. Using immunoSEQ multiplex PCR, the repertoire was profiled, and TCRdb retains in-frame clones only, with some absent. D and trimming come from the DNA, and the V and J calls and clone size come from that table. The repertoire holds about 150,000 clones, with roughly four fifths as singletons. Germline V CDR1 and CDR2: SGDLS, YYNGEE. V gave up 2 bases and J gave up 3 bases; unmatched junction bases: 8. The CDR3 is 15 residues long. The J gene is TRBJ2-7, the V gene TRBV9; 7 nucleotides align to TRBD1. Sequencing input: peripheral blood. The sequence was obtained from a human donor with acute or convalescent COVID-19. The donor label of this sample is uncertain. The CDR3 sequence: CASSVSTGRIYEQYF. The CDR3 coding sequence is TGTGCCAGCAGCGTGTCGACAGGGCGTATCTACGAGCAGTACTTC.